Below, 10 T cell receptor beta chains from the same sample are listed, as sequenced in a study of T-cell memory formation after mild COVID-19 (dated by TCRdb to the early 2020s). Library preparation was by 5' RACE. TCRdb lists the instrument as Illumina NovaSeq 6000. TCRdb took the public reads, trimmed them with fastp at Q25, ran MiXCR for clone calling and kept in-frame beta chains. Each CDR3 protein gets just one entry, which takes the most common genes and DNA from the rows behind it. The sample includes approximately 150,000 distinct CDR3 sequences, with 6% to 7% observed a single time. Around 1.9% of the sample belongs to the ten largest clones. The sequencing sample was made of PBMCs or a T cell subset sorted from them (not recorded which). These receptors were obtained from an adult woman who had mild COVID-19 (a few samples of this study predate the infection). The sample titles of this study are shuffled in the database, so cell type and time point are left out; the donor was told from shared clones.

V usage is TRBV20-1 and J usage is TRBJ2-2; 7 bases agree with TRBD1. This CDR3 contains 14 residues. V was pared by 6 bases and J by 2 bases, with 6 bases of the junction left unmatched. CDR1 and CDR2 from the germline V gene are DFQATT and SNEGSKA (reference sequence). The CDR3, as DNA: TGCAGTGCGCAGACAGGGCTTAACACCGGGGAGCTGTTTTTT. It yields the protein CSAQTGLNTGELFF.

This clonotype was recorded at least ten times. The rearrangement uses TRBV15 and TRBJ1-2, with D tentatively TRBD1 (5 bases). V was pared by 0 bases and J by 4 bases, with 12 bases between. This CDR3 is built from 15 residues. The V gene's germline CDR1 is LNHNV and CDR2 YYDKDF (reference sequence). CDR3 region: CATSRDSGHLYGYTF. In nucleotides, the CDR3 is TGTGCCACCAGCAGAGATTCGGGGCACCTCTATGGCTACACCTTC.

This clonotype was seen only a few times. The rearrangement joins TRBV7-9 to TRBJ2-1, with 7 bases that match TRBD2. The germline V gene has CDR1 SEHNR and CDR2 FQNEAQ (reference sequence). CDR3 length: 15 residues. J gave up 10 bases and V 1 base, and 10 bases lay outside the gene matches. CDR3 sequence reads: CASSLGQGGTNEQFF. CDR3 coding DNA: TGTGCCAGCAGCTTAGGTCAGGGAGGGACGAACGAGCAGTTCTTC.

This clonotype was detected ten times or more. The chain combines TRBV5-1 with TRBJ1-1; D possibly corresponds to TRBD1 (5 bases). The germline CDR1 and CDR2 sequences are SGHRS and YFSETQ. The V gene lost 0 bases and the J gene lost 4 bases, with 13 bases spanning the gap. CDR3 size: 15 residues. Here the CDR3 DNA reads TGCGCCAGCAGCTTGGGCCCGGGGGTAAGCACTGAAGCTTTCTTT. It is translated as CASSLGPGVSTEAFF.

This clonotype was counted a few times. The chain couples TRBV6-6 to TRBJ2-7; 14 positions agree with TRBD2. The germline V gene encodes CDR1 MNHNY and CDR2 SVGAGI (reference sequence). The ends lost 4 bases at V and 1 base at J; junction bases unmatched: 15. CDR3 length equals 20 residues. In DNA form, the CDR3 reads TGTGCCAGCAGTTCCGGAACCGGGACTAGCGGGAGTAAATGGTCCTACGAGCAGTACTTC. It codes for CASSSGTGTSGSKWSYEQYF.

This clonotype was seen ten or more times. The J gene is TRBJ2-3, the V gene TRBV12-3 or TRBV12-4; D perhaps matches TRBD1 (6 bases). The CDR3 runs to 19 residues. V was clipped by 6 bases and J by 1 base, with 26 bases between them. The CDR3 bases are TGTGCCAGCAGCGTAACAGGGAAAGTGAGTTTATTTGGCACAGATACGCAGTATTTT. Its protein is CASSVTGKVSLFGTDTQYF.

The rearrangement joins TRBV14 to TRBJ2-1; no reliable D call. The V gene's germline CDR1 is SGHDN and CDR2 FVKESK. This CDR3 is 13 amino acids long. V was cut by 0 bases and J by 8 bases, with 8 bases left in between. The CDR3 sequence: CASSQDSWDEQFF. The CDR3 DNA sequence: TGTGCCAGCAGCCAAGATTCCTGGGATGAGCAGTTCTTC.

The CDR3: CATSGGVYNRNNEQFF. CDR3 bases: TGTGCCACCAGTGGAGGGGTCTACAACAGGAACAATGAGCAGTTCTTC. The V and J genes are TRBV24-1 and TRBJ2-1; D could derive from TRBD1 or TRBD2 (5 bases each). V dropped 5 bases and J dropped 5 bases, with 18 bases sitting between them. This CDR3 comprises 16 residues. Germline CDR1 is KGHDR and CDR2 is SFDVKD.

This clonotype was seen many times. The chain has TRBV5-1 and TRBJ1-1; D is perhaps TRBD1 (6 bases). Germline assignment: CDR1 SGHRS and CDR2 YFSETQ. V was pared by 0 bases and J by 2 bases, with 8 bases between. The CDR3 spans 14 residues. The CDR3 DNA reads as TGCGCCAGCAGCTTGGGGGGACACAACACTGAAGCTTTCTTT. This codes for CASSLGGHNTEAFF.

This clonotype was found many times. The chain joins TRBV5-1 to TRBJ2-1; TRBD2 agrees at 12 bases. The J segment lost 4 bases and the V segment lost 2 bases, leaving 1 base of the junction unmatched. Germline values: CDR1 SGHRS, CDR2 YFSETQ. This CDR3 contains 15 residues. The CDR3 sequence is CASSFTSGGYNEQFF. The CDR3 DNA follows: TGCGCCAGCAGCTTTACTAGCGGGGGGTACAATGAGCAGTTCTTC.